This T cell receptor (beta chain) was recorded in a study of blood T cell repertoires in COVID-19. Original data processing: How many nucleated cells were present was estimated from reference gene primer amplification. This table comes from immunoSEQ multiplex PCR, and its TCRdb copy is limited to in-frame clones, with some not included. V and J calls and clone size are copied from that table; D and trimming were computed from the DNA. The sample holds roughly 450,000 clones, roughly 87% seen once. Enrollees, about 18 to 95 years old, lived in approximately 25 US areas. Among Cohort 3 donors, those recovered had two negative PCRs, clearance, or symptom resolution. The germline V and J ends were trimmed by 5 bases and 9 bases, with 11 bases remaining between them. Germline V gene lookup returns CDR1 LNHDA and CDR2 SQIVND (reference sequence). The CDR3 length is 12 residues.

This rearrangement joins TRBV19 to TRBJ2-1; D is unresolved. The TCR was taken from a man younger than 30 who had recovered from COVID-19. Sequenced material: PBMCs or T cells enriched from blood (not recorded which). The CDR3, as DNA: TGTGCCAGTAGTCCCTCCTCGGTTGAGCAGTTCTTC. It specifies CASSPSSVEQFF.